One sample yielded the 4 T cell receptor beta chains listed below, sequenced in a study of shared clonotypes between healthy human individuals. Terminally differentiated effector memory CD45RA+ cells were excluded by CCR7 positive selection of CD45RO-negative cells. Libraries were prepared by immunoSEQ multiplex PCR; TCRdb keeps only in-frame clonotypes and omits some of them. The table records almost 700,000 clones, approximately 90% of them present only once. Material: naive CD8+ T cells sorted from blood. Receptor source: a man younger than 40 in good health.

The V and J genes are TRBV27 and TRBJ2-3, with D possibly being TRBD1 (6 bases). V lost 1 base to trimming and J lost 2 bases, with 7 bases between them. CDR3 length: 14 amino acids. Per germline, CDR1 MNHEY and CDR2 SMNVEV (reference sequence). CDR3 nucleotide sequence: TGTGCCAGCAGTTTATACAGGGACACAGATACGCAGTATTTT. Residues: CASSLYRDTDTQYF.

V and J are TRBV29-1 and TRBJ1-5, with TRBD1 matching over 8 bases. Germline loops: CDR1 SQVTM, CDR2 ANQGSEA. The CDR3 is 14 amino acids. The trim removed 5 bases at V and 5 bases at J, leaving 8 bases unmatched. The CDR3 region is CSVLRDRWDQPQHF. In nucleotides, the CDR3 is TGCAGCGTTCTAAGGGACAGGTGGGATCAGCCCCAGCATTTT.

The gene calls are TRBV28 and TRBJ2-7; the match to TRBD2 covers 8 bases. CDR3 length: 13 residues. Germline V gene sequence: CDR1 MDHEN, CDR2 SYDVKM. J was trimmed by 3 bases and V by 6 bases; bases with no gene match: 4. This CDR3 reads CASSTSGIYEQYF. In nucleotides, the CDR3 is TGTGCCAGCAGCACTAGCGGAATCTACGAGCAGTACTTC.

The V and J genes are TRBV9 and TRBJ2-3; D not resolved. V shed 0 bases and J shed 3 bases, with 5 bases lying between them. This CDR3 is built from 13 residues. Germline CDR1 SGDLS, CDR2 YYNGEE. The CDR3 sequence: CASSVVTTDTQYF. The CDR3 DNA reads TGTGCCAGCAGCGTAGTTACTACAGATACGCAGTATTTT.